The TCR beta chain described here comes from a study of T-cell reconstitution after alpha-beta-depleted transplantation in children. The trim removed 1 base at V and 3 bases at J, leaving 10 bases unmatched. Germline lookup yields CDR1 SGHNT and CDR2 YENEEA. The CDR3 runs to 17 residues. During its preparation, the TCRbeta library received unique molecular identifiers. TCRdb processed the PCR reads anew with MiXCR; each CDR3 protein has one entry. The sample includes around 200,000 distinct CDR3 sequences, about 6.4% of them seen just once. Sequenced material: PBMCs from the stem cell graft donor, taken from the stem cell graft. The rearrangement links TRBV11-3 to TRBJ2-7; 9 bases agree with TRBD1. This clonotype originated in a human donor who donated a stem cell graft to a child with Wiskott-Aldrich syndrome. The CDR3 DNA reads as TGTGCCAGCAGCTTAGGTGCTGGGACAGGGCGCCTCTACGAGCAGTACTTC. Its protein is CASSLGAGTGRLYEQYF.